These 31 T cell receptor beta chains share one sample of origin, sequenced in a study of blood T cell repertoires in COVID-19 (dated by TCRdb to 2019 to 2021). Libraries came from the immunoSEQ multiplex PCR assay. TCRdb limited this immuneACCESS table to in-frame rearrangements with V and J called. A share of clones is missing; checked studies link under half to unresolved V genes, and the rest is unexplained. The sample table records roughly 500,000 clones; roughly 88% of these occur just once. The ten largest clones add up to approximately 3% of the sample. The specimen sequenced was peripheral blood. All receptors derive from a human donor in a cohort sampled during active COVID-19.

The rearrangement links TRBV9 to TRBJ1-5, with D possibly TRBD1 on 6 matching bases. Per germline, CDR1 SGDLS and CDR2 YYNGEE. The CDR3 consists of 14 residues. V was cut by 4 bases and J by 5 bases, with 13 bases left in between. This chain's CDR3 is CASSPHREHQPQHF. The CDR3 DNA reads as TGTGCCAGCAGCCCCCACAGGGAACATCAGCCCCAGCATTTT.

CDR3 nucleotides: TGTGCCAGCAGCCAAGAGACCGCCCGGGTAGGCGGCTACACCTTC. The encoded protein is CASSQETARVGGYTF. This chain joins TRBV14 and TRBJ1-2; D gene uncertain. Trimming took 0 bases from V and 8 from J, leaving 16 bases between them. Germline values: CDR1 SGHDN, CDR2 FVKESK. The CDR3 is 15 amino acids.

The J gene is TRBJ2-1, the V gene TRBV5-8, with unresolved D. Germline V CDR1 and CDR2: SGHTS, YDEGEE. V lost 0 bases and J 0 bases, leaving 7 bases between the germline ends. The CDR3 length is 15 residues. CDR3 nucleotide sequence: TGTGCCAGCAGCTTGGTCCAGATCTCCTACAATGAGCAGTTCTTC. Translation: CASSLVQISYNEQFF.

The rearrangement uses TRBV30 and TRBJ2-1; D may be TRBD2 (6 bases). Looked up from germline, CDR1 is GTSNPN and CDR2 is SVGIG (reference sequence). V lost 0 bases, J lost 2 bases, and 20 bases lay in between. The CDR3 sequence is 18 residues long. The CDR3 sequence: CAWSVLSGSTETYNEQFF. CDR3 nucleotide sequence: TGTGCCTGGAGTGTACTAAGCGGGTCTACCGAAACCTACAATGAGCAGTTCTTC.

The chain combines TRBV9 with TRBJ1-5; tentative D call: TRBD1 (5 bases). Germline loops: CDR1 SGDLS, CDR2 YYNGEE. With 10 bases removed from V and 1 base from J, the gap between germline ends came to 15 bases. The CDR3 contains 14 residues. This CDR3 is CAGKHRISNQPQHF. The CDR3 region has the DNA TGTGCCGGAAAACACAGGATCAGCAATCAGCCCCAGCATTTT.

This clone was seen just once. The chain uses TRBV20-1 and TRBJ1-2; 7 bases map to TRBD1. The V gene end was trimmed by 6 bases and the J gene end by 8 bases; junction bases not matched to a gene: 6. CDR3 size: 11 residues. Germline V gene lookup returns CDR1 DFQATT and CDR2 SNEGSKA (reference sequence). CDR3 sequence: CSAYTGVGYTF. The CDR3 DNA is TGCAGTGCCTATACAGGGGTAGGCTACACCTTC.

This chain connects TRBV19 to TRBJ2-5; 11 bases are shared with TRBD1. The CDR3 spans 18 residues. V lost 5 bases to trimming and J lost 5 bases; unmatched junction nucleotides: 16. Germline assignment: CDR1 LNHDA and CDR2 SQIVND (reference sequence). The CDR3 loop is CASSPRTGGGNYRETQYF. The CDR3 DNA reads TGTGCCAGTAGTCCGCGGACAGGGGGCGGCAATTATCGGGAGACCCAGTACTTC.

The V and J genes are TRBV24-1 and TRBJ2-7; D ambiguous. This CDR3 is 15 amino acids long. Germline CDR1 and CDR2: KGHDR and SFDVKD. Trimming pared 2 bases from V and 2 bases from J, leaving 12 bases between. CDR3 sequence (DNA): TGTGCCACCAGTGATTCTAAAATTGGGCCCTACGAGCAGTACTTC. Residues: CATSDSKIGPYEQYF.

The V call is TRBV30, the J call TRBJ2-5, with TRBD2 matching over 8 bases. Per germline, CDR1 GTSNPN and CDR2 SVGIG (reference sequence). The CDR3 totals 14 residues. Trimming cost V 4 bases and J 3 bases; bases outside gene matches: 7. CDR3 sequence: CAWKGYGREETQYF. For the CDR3, the DNA is TGTGCCTGGAAGGGTTACGGGAGGGAAGAGACCCAGTACTTC. The complete variable domain, with remaining parts taken from reference TRBV30 and TRBJ2-5, reads SQTIHQWPATLVQPVGSPLSLECTVEGTSNPNLYWYRQAAGRGLQLLFYSVGIGQISSEVPQNLSASRPQDRQFILSSKKLLLSDSGFYLCAWKGYGREETQYFGPGTRLLVL.

The chain recombines TRBV24-1 with TRBJ1-4; perhaps TRBD1 as D (5 bases). Between the trimmed V and J ends, which lost 3 bases and 7 bases, there was a span of 8 bases. The germline V gene encodes CDR1 KGHDR and CDR2 SFDVKD. This CDR3 contains 13 residues. The CDR3 DNA reads as TGTGCCACCAGTGATCCCCAGGGTGAAAAACTGTTTTTT. Its protein is CATSDPQGEKLFF.

The chain couples TRBV4-1 to TRBJ1-2; the match to TRBD1 covers 8 bases. Trimming removed 0 bases from V and 8 bases from J; junction bases left unmatched: 8. The CDR3 is 15 residues long. Germline V gene lookup returns CDR1 MGHRA and CDR2 YSYEKL. In nucleotides, the CDR3 is TGCGCCAGCAGCCAAGAAGGAGGACAGGGCAGAGGCTACACCTTC. Translating it yields CASSQEGGQGRGYTF.

CDR3 sequence reads: CASSLFGQALTEAIYF. CDR3 DNA: TGTGCCAGCAGCTTATTCGGCCAGGCTTTAACGGAAGCCATATATTTT. This chain connects TRBV7-9 to TRBJ1-3; the D is unclear. V was clipped by 2 bases and J by 11 bases, with 22 bases between them. This CDR3 region has 16 residues. CDR1 is SEHNR and CDR2 is FQNEAQ in the germline V gene (reference sequence).

This clone was seen more than once but under ten times. The chain couples TRBV7-8 to TRBJ2-2, with TRBD2 matching over 9 bases. This CDR3 region has 16 residues. The ends lost 4 bases at V and 5 bases at J; junction bases unmatched: 8. Germline CDR1 is SGHVS and CDR2 is FQNEAQ. DNA for the CDR3: TGTGCCAGCAGCTCCAGTAGCGGGAGAGGGACCGGGGAGCTGTTTTTT. As protein: CASSSSSGRGTGELFF.

The V and J genes are TRBV3-1 (or the pseudogene TRBV3-2) and TRBJ2-5, with a possible D match to TRBD2 (5 bases). The V and J ends lost 6 bases and 9 bases respectively, with 17 bases between them. CDR3 size: 13 residues. The germline V gene has CDR1 LGHDT and CDR2 YNNKEL (reference sequence). CDR3 sequence: CASSHDGDMAQYF. The CDR3 nucleotides read TGTGCCAGCAGTCACGACGGGGATATGGCCCAGTACTTC.

The V gene is TRBV7-9, the J gene TRBJ2-7; 10 bases match TRBD1. V gave up 5 bases and J gave up 4 bases; unmatched junction bases: 8. This CDR3 is built from 15 residues. The germline CDR1 and CDR2 sequences are SEHNR and FQNEAQ (reference sequence). The CDR3 spells CASSPIGTGVYEQYF. CDR3 in DNA: TGTGCCAGCAGCCCTATAGGGACAGGGGTTTACGAGCAGTACTTC. The full variable domain, its missing parts supplied by reference TRBV7-9 and TRBJ2-7, is DTGVSQNPRHKITKRGQNVTFRCDPISEHNRLYWYRQTLGQGPEFLTYFQNEAQLEKSRLLSDRFSAERPKGSFSTLEIQRTEQGDSAMYLCASSPIGTGVYEQYFGPGTRLTVT.

CDR3: CASRDGMPDRGPNEKLFF. Written as DNA, the CDR3 is TGTGCCAGCAGGGACGGGATGCCAGACAGGGGGCCAAATGAAAAACTGTTTTTT. The chain carries TRBV21-1 and TRBJ1-4; no DNA check was done on the table's D call, TRBD1. TRBV21-1 has pseudogene status. This CDR3 has 18 residues.

The J gene is TRBJ1-2, the V gene TRBV30, with D possibly matching TRBD1 (6 bases). Germline CDR1 GTSNPN, CDR2 SVGIG (reference sequence). V shed 4 bases and J shed 7 bases, with 10 bases lying between them. The CDR3 contains 11 residues. As DNA, the CDR3 is TGTGCCTGGAAACAGGGCAGTGGCTACACCTTC. Encoded protein: CAWKQGSGYTF. Complete variable domain (other parts from reference TRBV30 and TRBJ1-2): SQTIHQWPATLVQPVGSPLSLECTVEGTSNPNLYWYRQAAGRGLQLLFYSVGIGQISSEVPQNLSASRPQDRQFILSSKKLLLSDSGFYLCAWKQGSGYTFGSGTRLTVV.

The chain uses TRBV6-5 and TRBJ2-2; TRBD1 matches 10 bases. The junction had 4 bases not matched to a gene; V was cut back by 2 bases and J by 4 bases. CDR3 length: 16 amino acids. In germline, CDR1 is MNHEY, CDR2 SVGAGI. The CDR3 sequence is CASSYQGTGVTGELFF. CDR3 DNA sequence: TGTGCCAGCAGTTACCAAGGGACAGGGGTCACCGGGGAGCTGTTTTTT.

Only one count was recorded for this clone. This chain uses TRBV29-1 with TRBJ1-1; the match to TRBD1 covers 7 bases. Per germline, CDR1 SQVTM and CDR2 ANQGSEA. V lost 5 bases and J lost 0; bases outside the gene matches: 6. The CDR3 extends over 14 amino acids. The CDR3 sequence is CSVHLRGLNTEAFF. Here the CDR3 DNA reads TGCAGCGTTCACCTTAGGGGGCTGAACACTGAAGCTTTCTTT. Full variable domain (outside the CDR3, taken from reference TRBV29-1 and TRBJ1-1): SAVISQKPSRDICQRGTSLTIQCQVDSQVTMMFWYRQQPGQSLTLIATANQGSEATYESGFVIDKFPISRPNLTFSTLTVSNMSPEDSSIYLCSVHLRGLNTEAFFGQGTRLTVV.

The chain couples TRBV10-3 to TRBJ1-1, with D tentatively TRBD1 (5 bases). The CDR3 spans 13 residues. V was trimmed by 4 bases and J by 3 bases, leaving 9 bases between them. The germline CDR1 and CDR2 sequences are ENHRY and SYGVKD. In DNA form, the CDR3 reads TGTGCCATCAGTGGAGTACAGGACACTGAAGCTTTCTTT. This translates into CAISGVQDTEAFF.

The chain uses TRBV19 and TRBJ1-2, with 9 bases that match TRBD1. Trimming took 5 bases from V and 5 from J; bases not matched to a gene: 9. CDR1 is LNHDA, CDR2 SQIVND, per germline (reference sequence). The CDR3 has 15 amino acids. The CDR3 coding sequence is TGTGCCAGTAGTCCGCGGACAGGGGATTGGTATGGCTACACCTTC. It translates to CASSPRTGDWYGYTF.

The chain uses TRBV27 and TRBJ1-4; D is unresolved. Germline values: CDR1 MNHEY, CDR2 SMNVEV (reference sequence). V was clipped by 3 bases and J by 0 bases, with 11 bases between them. The CDR3 contains 16 residues. The CDR3 DNA follows: TGTGCCAGCAGTTTTTTAGCACCGGCAACTAATGAAAAACTGTTTTTT. This encodes CASSFLAPATNEKLFF.

The chain couples TRBV5-5 to TRBJ2-3, with D maybe TRBD1 (6 bases). Between the trimmed V and J ends, which lost 3 bases and 2 bases, there was a span of 13 bases. Germline V gives CDR1 SGHKS, CDR2 YYEKEE (reference sequence). The CDR3 has 15 amino acids. CDR3 sequence: CASSSDSLHTDTQYF. The CDR3, as DNA: TGTGCCAGCAGCTCGGACAGCTTACACACAGATACGCAGTATTTT. The whole variable domain, remainder taken from reference TRBV5-5 and TRBJ2-3, is DAGVTQSPTHLIKTRGQQVTLRCSPISGHKSVSWYQQVLGQGPQFIFQYYEKEERGRGNFPDRFSARQFPNYSSELNVNALLLGDSALYLCASSSDSLHTDTQYFGPGTRLTVL.

The J gene is TRBJ1-4, the V gene TRBV7-9, with 7 bases fitting TRBD1. There are 17 residues in the CDR3. J lost 0 bases, V lost 5 bases, and 9 bases had no gene match. Germline V gene lookup returns CDR1 SEHNR and CDR2 FQNEAQ (reference sequence). CDR3 in DNA: TGTGCCAGCAGCCGAACGACAGGGCTAACAACTAATGAAAAACTGTTTTTT. Protein product: CASSRTTGLTTNEKLFF.

This clone was found once. The chain links TRBV7-2 to TRBJ1-1; 9 bases align to TRBD1. V lost 5 bases to trimming and J lost 5 bases; unmatched junction nucleotides: 6. The CDR3 consists of 14 residues. Germline V gene data show CDR1 as SGHTA and CDR2 as FQGNSA. The CDR3 DNA reads as TGTGCCAGCAGCCCACAGGGGGCCATGACTGAAGCTTTCTTT. Translation: CASSPQGAMTEAFF.

The chain employs TRBV30 and TRBJ2-1; D is undetermined. The CDR3 spans 11 residues. Germline CDR1 GTSNPN, CDR2 SVGIG (reference sequence). Trimming stripped 4 bases from V and 6 bases from J, with 7 bases between. CDR3: CAWTRVNEQFF. Written as DNA, the CDR3 is TGTGCCTGGACCCGGGTCAATGAGCAGTTCTTC.

This rearrangement joins TRBV6-2 or TRBV6-3 to TRBJ2-5, with 11 bases matching TRBD1. Germline trimming cut 5 bases from V and 3 bases from J; bases unmatched to any gene: 8. Germline assignment: CDR1 MNHEY and CDR2 SVGEGT. The CDR3 loop spans 16 amino acids. CDR3 residues: CASSTRTGGSEETQYF. CDR3 coding DNA: TGTGCCAGCAGTACGCGGACAGGGGGCTCGGAAGAGACCCAGTACTTC.

This clone was found once. The rearrangement joins TRBV3-1 (or the pseudogene TRBV3-2) to TRBJ2-3; 7 nucleotides agree with TRBD2. Germline V gene lookup returns CDR1 LGHDT and CDR2 YNNKEL (reference sequence). This CDR3 is 13 amino acids long. Trimming at V came to 8 bases and at J to 0 bases, leaving 2 bases not matched to a gene. The CDR3 loop reads CASGRGSTDTQYF. The CDR3 bases are TGTGCCAGCGGGAGGGGAAGCACAGATACGCAGTATTTT.

The rearrangement uses TRBV28 and TRBJ2-1; TRBD1 matches 7 bases. This CDR3 has 14 amino acids. The germline CDR1 and CDR2 sequences are MDHEN and SYDVKM. Trimming removed 6 bases from V and 5 bases from J; junction bases left unmatched: 7. CDR3 loop: CASSTGQLDNEQFF. The CDR3 DNA sequence: TGTGCCAGCAGCACGGGACAGCTTGACAATGAGCAGTTCTTC. Combining the CDR3 with reference TRBV28 and TRBJ2-1 gives the whole variable domain DVKVTQSSRYLVKRTGEKVFLECVQDMDHENMFWYRQDPGLGLRLIYFSYDVKMKEKGDIPEGYSVSREKKERFSLILESASTNQTSMYLCASSTGQLDNEQFFGPGTRLTVL.

The rearrangement links TRBV19 to TRBJ2-3, with TRBD1 matching over 7 bases. V was pared by 3 bases and J by 6 bases, with 12 bases of the junction left unmatched. Per the germline V gene, CDR1 is LNHDA and CDR2 is SQIVND (reference sequence). The CDR3 has 16 amino acids. In DNA form, the CDR3 reads TGTGCCAGTAGTATTTCGCGACAGGGTGTCGCCGATACGCAGTATTTT. This encodes CASSISRQGVADTQYF.

This clone showed up many times. The rearrangement uses TRBV25-1 and TRBJ2-2; D gene unclear. The CDR3 totals 13 residues. The germline V gene has CDR1 MGHDK and CDR2 SYGVNS. V shed 0 bases and J shed 7 bases, with 6 bases lying between them. CDR3 nucleotides: TGTGCCAGCAGTGAATATACGGGCGGGGAGCTGTTTTTT. Translated: CASSEYTGGELFF.